This T cell receptor (beta chain) was identified during a study of prognosis after radiotherapy for stage I lung cancer. V shed 3 bases and J shed 9 bases, with 6 bases lying between them. This CDR3 has 11 amino acids. Germline CDR1 reads MDHEN; CDR2 reads SYDVKM. Genomic DNA was the source, and TCR beta CDR3 was amplified from it by two-round multiplex PCR. With primers specific to each TRBV and TRBJ gene, the first-round PCR was performed. A single record per CDR3 protein comes from TCRdb applying MiXCR to the multiplex PCR reads. The sample records roughly 13,000 distinct CDR3 sequences, approximately 53% being singletons.

This sample comprised PBMCs, obtained before or after stereotactic body radiation therapy (not recorded which). The TCR comes from a donor over 45 with non-small cell lung cancer. The rearrangement joins TRBV28 to TRBJ1-5; D unresolved. CDR3 region: CASSFVGPQHF. DNA for the CDR3: TGTGCCAGCAGTTTCGTGGGGCCCCAGCATTTT. Complete variable domain (other parts from reference TRBV28 and TRBJ1-5): DVKVTQSSRYLVKRTGEKVFLECVQDMDHENMFWYRQDPGLGLRLIYFSYDVKMKEKGDIPEGYSVSREKKERFSLILESASTNQTSMYLCASSFVGPQHFGDGTRLSIL.